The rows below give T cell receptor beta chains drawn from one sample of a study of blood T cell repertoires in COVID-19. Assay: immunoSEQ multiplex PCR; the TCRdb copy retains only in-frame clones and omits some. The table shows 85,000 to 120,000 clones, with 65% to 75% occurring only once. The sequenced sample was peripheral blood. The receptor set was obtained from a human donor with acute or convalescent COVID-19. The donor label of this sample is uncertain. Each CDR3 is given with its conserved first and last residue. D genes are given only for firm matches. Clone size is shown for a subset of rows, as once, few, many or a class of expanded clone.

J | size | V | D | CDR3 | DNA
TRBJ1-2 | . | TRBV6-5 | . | CASSYRTLTVEYGYTF | TGTGCCAGCAGTTACCGCACCCTGACAGTCGAATATGGCTACACCTTC
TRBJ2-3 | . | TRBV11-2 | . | CASSPDREVTRDTQYF | TGTGCCAGCAGCCCAGACAGGGAGGTGACAAGAGATACGCAGTATTTT
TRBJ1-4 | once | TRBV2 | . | CASGQQGRNEKLFF | TGTGCCAGTGGACAACAGGGAAGAAATGAAAAACTGTTTTTT
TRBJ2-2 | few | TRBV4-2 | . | CASSRVETGELFF | TGTGCCAGCAGCCGAGTAGAGACCGGGGAGCTGTTTTTT
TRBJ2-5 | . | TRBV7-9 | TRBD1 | CASSLGLGGETQYF | TGTGCCAGCAGCTTAGGGCTAGGGGGCGAGACCCAGTACTTC
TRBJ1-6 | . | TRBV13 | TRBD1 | CASSLRPGGYNSPLHF | TGTGCCAGCAGCTTACGACCAGGGGGTTATAATTCACCCCTCCACTTT
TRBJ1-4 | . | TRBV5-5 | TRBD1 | CASSPGTGLEKLFF | TGTGCCAGCAGCCCCGGGACAGGGTTAGAAAAACTGTTTTTT
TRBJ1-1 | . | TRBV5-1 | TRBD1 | CASRPGTGLSNTEAFF | TGCGCCAGCAGGCCCGGGACAGGGCTTTCGAACACTGAAGCTTTCTTT
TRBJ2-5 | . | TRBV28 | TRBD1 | CASSPSDRGSEADF | TGTGCCAGCAGCCCTTCGGACAGGGGGAGCGAGGCGGACTTC
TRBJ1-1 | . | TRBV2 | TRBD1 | CASRRGQGATEAFF | TGTGCCAGCAGAAGGGGGCAGGGAGCCACTGAAGCTTTCTTT
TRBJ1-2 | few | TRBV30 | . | CAWEKAGSYGYTF | TGTGCCTGGGAGAAGGCAGGAAGCTATGGCTACACCTTC
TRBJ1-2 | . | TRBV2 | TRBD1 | CASRVIQGAKGYTF | TGTGCCAGCCGGGTGATACAGGGGGCGAAAGGCTACACCTTC
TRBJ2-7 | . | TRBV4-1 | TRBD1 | CASSHPRQGRTKPGSYEQYF | TGCGCCAGCAGCCACCCTAGACAGGGGCGCACAAAGCCCGGCTCCTACGAGCAGTACTTC
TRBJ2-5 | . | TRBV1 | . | CTSLRRGGAGQETQYF | TGCACCAGCCTCCGGCGCGGGGGGGCCGGCCAAGAGACCCAGTACTTC
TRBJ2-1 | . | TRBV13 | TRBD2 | CASSKGLAGGYGEQFF | TGTGCCAGCAGCAAGGGACTAGCGGGGGGGTATGGTGAGCAGTTCTTC
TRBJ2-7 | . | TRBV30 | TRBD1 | CAWSVIGTGDYEQYF | TGTGCCTGGAGTGTAATTGGGACAGGGGACTACGAGCAGTACTTC
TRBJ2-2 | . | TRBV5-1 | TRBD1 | CASSLGTGPISGELFF | TGCGCCAGCAGCTTGGGGACAGGGCCCATTAGCGGGGAGCTGTTTTTT
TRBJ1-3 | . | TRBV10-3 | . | CAISLSGNTIYF | TGTGCCATCAGCCTCTCTGGAAACACCATATATTTT
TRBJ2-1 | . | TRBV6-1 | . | CASSEFGDSHYNEQFF | TGTGCCAGCAGTGAATTTGGAGACAGCCACTACAATGAGCAGTTCTTC
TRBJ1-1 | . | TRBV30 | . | CAWRQGEGTEAFF | TGTGCCTGGAGACAGGGTGAAGGGACTGAAGCTTTCTTT
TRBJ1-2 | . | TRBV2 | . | CASRRIAAGYTF | TGTGCCAGCAGAAGGATAGCGGCTGGCTACACCTTC
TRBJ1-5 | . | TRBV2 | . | CASTGDTNQPQHF | TGTGCCAGCACCGGGGACACTAATCAGCCCCAGCATTTT